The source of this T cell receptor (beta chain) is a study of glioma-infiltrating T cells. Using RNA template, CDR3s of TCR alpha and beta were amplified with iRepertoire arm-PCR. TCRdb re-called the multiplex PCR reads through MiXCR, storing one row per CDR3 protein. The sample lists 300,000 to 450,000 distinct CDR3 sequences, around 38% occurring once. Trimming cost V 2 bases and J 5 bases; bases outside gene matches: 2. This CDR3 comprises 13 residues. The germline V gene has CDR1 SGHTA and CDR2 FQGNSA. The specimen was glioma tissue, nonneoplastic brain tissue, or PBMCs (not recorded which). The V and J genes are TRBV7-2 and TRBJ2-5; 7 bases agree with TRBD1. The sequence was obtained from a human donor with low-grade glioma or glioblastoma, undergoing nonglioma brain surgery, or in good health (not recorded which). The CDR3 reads CASSLTGDETQYF. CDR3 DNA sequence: TGTGCCAGCAGCTTAACAGGGGACGAGACCCAGTACTTC.